This T cell receptor beta chain appears in the sequencing data of a study of resident and recirculating memory T cells in vitiligo. Study details: Each patient gave two lesional and two nonlesional epidermal shave biopsies, plus PBMCs.

The assay was immunoSEQ multiplex PCR, and TCRdb's table has in-frame clones only and misses some. The sample yields about 76,000 clones, 92% seen once. This CDR3 contains 16 residues. With V trimmed by 5 bases and J by 5 bases, 12 bases remained unmatched. Germline assignment: CDR1 SSHAT and CDR2 FNYEAQ (reference sequence). The V gene is TRBV7-7, the J gene TRBJ2-1; the match to TRBD2 covers 7 bases. This TCR was sampled from a male donor with vitiligo. The sequencing input was blood. In DNA, the CDR3 is TGTGCCAGCAGCCCTACTTGGACTAGTGGGAACAATGAGCAGTTCTTC. Its protein product is CASSPTWTSGNNEQFF.